Included here is one T cell receptor (beta chain) sequence, with context. Amplification of TCR beta CDR3 regions used RNA as the template. During a first-round RT-PCR of the TCR CDR3, the HTBI primer set was used. TCRdb used MiXCR to reprocess the multiplex PCR reads, holding one entry per CDR3 protein. The table shows nearly 750,000 distinct CDR3 sequences, with under 45% occurring only once. The sample comes from a study of T cells in Graves' hyperthyroidism and ophthalmopathy. PBMCs were derived from 7.5 to 10 ml fresh peripheral blood. The CDR3 is 18 residues long. Germline-derived CDR1 and CDR2 are MGHDK and SYGVNS. Trimming cost V 2 bases and J 5 bases; bases outside gene matches: 12.

The TCR originated in a woman aged 40 to 55 with Graves' hyperthyroidism. Material for sequencing was blood. The rearrangement joins TRBV25-1 to TRBJ2-5, with 12 bases fitting TRBD2. This CDR3 is CASSETNGRTSGTETQYF. Here the CDR3 DNA reads TGTGCCAGCAGTGAAACAAACGGGAGGACTAGCGGGACCGAGACCCAGTACTTC.